This T cell receptor beta chain was sequenced in a study of beta chain features in type 1 diabetes. Whole-study results and caveats: Type 1 diabetes patients had moderately but significantly shorter TCRB CDR3s in all four CD4+ subsets. Researchers caution that PCR might favor shorter templates, equally among patients and controls.

Isolated RNA was reverse transcribed in full, so expressed TCRB transcripts were sequenced. Each sample of naive, central memory or regulatory T cells had, on average, about 3.6 million reads. The protocol was immunoSEQ multiplex PCR, while the TCRdb copy is restricted to in-frame clones and leaves out a portion. The sample holds nearly 700,000 clones, about an eighth seen once. As for this clone: Its antigen remains unidentified.

Trimming shortened V by 7 bases and J by 2 bases, and 11 bases separated the two germline ends. The CDR3 has 13 amino acids. CDR1 is ENHRY and CDR2 is SYGVKD in the germline V gene. By way of CD45RO/CCR7/CD25/CD127/CD95/CD27, the CD4+ regulatory, stem cell-like memory, central memory and naive cells were sorted. Sequencing was carried out using naive CD4+ T cells from blood. The chain uses TRBV10-3 and TRBJ1-1, with a possible D match to TRBD1 (6 bases). The clonotype was recovered from a man between 18 and 29 years old with type 1 diabetes. In DNA form, the CDR3 reads TGTGCCATCAAAAGACAGGACAACACTGAAGCTTTCTTT. It yields the protein CAIKRQDNTEAFF.